This paragraph covers one T cell receptor beta chain sequence. The sample belongs to a study of blood T cell repertoires in COVID-19. About the study: The analysed material was cDNA or gDNA that came from T cells, B-cell-depleted T cells, or PBMCs.

Repertoires were generated with immunoSEQ multiplex PCR, while TCRdb's copy carries only in-frame clones and drops some. The sample yields around 81,000 clones, roughly 78% seen once. Per germline, CDR1 SGHDT and CDR2 YYEEEE. The CDR3 loop spans 14 amino acids. Deletions cut 4 bases from V and 3 bases from J, with 13 bases between. The specimen was peripheral blood. The source is a human donor in a cohort sampled during active COVID-19. The rearrangement uses TRBV5-6 and TRBJ1-1; D perhaps matches TRBD1 (6 bases). CDR3 loop: CASSRTGSDTEAFF. The CDR3 nucleotides read TGTGCCAGCAGCCGCACAGGGTCGGACACTGAAGCTTTCTTT.